The entry that follows covers one TCR beta chain sequence. The antigen remains undetermined. Profiled with immunoSEQ multiplex PCR; TCRdb holds only in-frame clones, not every one. The sample yields about 20,000 clones, 65% to 85% seen once. This sample stems from a study of T cell clones after liver transplantation. About the research overall: TCRbeta sequencing after a pre-transplant mixed lymphocyte reaction identified graft-donor-reactive clones, later tracked in post-transplant blood. Graft-donor-reactive sequences were compared with third-party-reactive TCRbeta sequences from pre-transplant mixed lymphocyte reactions.

CDR3 length: 16 residues. Germline loops: CDR1 MNHEY, CDR2 SVGAGI. With V trimmed by 2 bases and J by 1 base, 4 bases remained unmatched. Study-wide results and limits: Post-transplant, graft-donor-reactive CD4 TCRbeta sequences in blood dropped significantly in 5 of 8 subjects. These preliminary findings come from unstandardized post-transplant sampling times.

This specimen consisted of CD8+ T cells from blood, obtained 54 months after liver transplant. The chain couples TRBV6-5 to TRBJ2-3, with 9 bases that match TRBD2. The clonotype comes from a human patient who received a liver transplant. Some T cells may arise from the graft donor. The CDR3: CASSYTAGGRTDTQYF. In DNA, the CDR3 is TGTGCCAGCAGTTACACGGCGGGGGGGCGCACAGATACGCAGTATTTT.